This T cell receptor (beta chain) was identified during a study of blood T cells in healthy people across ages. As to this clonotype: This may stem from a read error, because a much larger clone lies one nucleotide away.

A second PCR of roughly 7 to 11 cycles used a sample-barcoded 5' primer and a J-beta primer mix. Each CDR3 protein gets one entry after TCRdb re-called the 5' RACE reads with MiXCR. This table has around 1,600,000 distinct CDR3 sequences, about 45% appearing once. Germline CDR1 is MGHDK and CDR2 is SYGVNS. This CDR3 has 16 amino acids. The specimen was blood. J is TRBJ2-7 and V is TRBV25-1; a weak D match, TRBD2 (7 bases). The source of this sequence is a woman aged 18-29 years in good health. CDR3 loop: CASSESLGGHSYGQYF. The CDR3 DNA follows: TGTGCCAGCAGTGAGTCATTGGGGGGGCACTCCTACGGGCAGTACTTC.